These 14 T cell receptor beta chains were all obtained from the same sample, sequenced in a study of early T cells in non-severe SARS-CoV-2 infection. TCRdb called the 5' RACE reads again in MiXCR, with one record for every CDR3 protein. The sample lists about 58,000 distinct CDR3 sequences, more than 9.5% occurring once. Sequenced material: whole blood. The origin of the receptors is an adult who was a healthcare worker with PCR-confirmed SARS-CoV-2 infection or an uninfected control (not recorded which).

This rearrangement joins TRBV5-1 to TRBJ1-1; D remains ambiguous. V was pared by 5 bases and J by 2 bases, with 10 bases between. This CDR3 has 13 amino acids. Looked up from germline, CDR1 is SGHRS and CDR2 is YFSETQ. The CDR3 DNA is TGCGCCAGCAGTAGGGATTCAAACACTGAAGCTTTCTTT. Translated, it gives CASSRDSNTEAFF.

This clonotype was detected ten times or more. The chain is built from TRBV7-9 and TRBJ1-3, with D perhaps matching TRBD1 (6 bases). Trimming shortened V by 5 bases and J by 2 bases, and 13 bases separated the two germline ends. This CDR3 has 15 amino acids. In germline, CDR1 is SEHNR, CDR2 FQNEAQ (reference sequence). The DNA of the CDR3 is TGTGCCAGCAGCCACCCCACAGGGACTGGAAACACCATATATTTT. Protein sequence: CASSHPTGTGNTIYF.

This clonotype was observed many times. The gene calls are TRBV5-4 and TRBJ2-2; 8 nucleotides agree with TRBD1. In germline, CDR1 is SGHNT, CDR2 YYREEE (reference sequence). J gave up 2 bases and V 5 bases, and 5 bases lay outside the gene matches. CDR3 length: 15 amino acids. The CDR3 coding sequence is TGTGCCAGCAGGGGTGGACAGGGTAACACCGGGGAGCTGTTTTTT. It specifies CASRGGQGNTGELFF.

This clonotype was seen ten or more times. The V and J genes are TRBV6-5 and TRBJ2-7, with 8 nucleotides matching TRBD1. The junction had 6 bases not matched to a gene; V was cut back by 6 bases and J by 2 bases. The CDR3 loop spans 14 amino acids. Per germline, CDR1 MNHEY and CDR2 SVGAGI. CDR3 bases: TGTGCCAGCAGGACCATGGGACAGGCCTACGAGCAGTACTTC. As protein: CASRTMGQAYEQYF.

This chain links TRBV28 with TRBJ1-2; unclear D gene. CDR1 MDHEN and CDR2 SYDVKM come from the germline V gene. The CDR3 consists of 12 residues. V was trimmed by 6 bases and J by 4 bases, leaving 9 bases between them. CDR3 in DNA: TGTGCCAGCAGAGCAGAAGTCTATGGCTACACCTTC. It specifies CASRAEVYGYTF.

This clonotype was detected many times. This chain's CDR3 is CSFLQGAGANVLTF. In nucleotides, the CDR3 is TGCAGTTTTTTACAGGGAGCTGGGGCCAACGTCCTGACTTTC. V is TRBV20-1 and J is TRBJ2-6; TRBD1 might be the D (6 bases). Germline CDR1 and CDR2: DFQATT and SNEGSKA (reference sequence). With 8 bases removed from V and 2 bases from J, the gap between germline ends came to 13 bases. The CDR3 is 14 residues long.

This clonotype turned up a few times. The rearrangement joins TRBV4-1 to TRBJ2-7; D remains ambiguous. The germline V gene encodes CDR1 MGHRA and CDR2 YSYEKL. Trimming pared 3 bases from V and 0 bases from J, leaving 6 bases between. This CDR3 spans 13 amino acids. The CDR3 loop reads CASSHGPSYEQYF. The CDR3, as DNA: TGCGCCAGCAGCCACGGACCCTCCTACGAGCAGTACTTC.

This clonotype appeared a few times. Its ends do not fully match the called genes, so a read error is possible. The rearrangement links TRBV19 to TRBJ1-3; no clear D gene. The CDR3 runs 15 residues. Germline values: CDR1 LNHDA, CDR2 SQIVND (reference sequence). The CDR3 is CASSFLSISGNTIYF. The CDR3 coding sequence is TGTGCCAGTAGTTTTCTGTCGATTTCTGGAAACACTATATATTTT.

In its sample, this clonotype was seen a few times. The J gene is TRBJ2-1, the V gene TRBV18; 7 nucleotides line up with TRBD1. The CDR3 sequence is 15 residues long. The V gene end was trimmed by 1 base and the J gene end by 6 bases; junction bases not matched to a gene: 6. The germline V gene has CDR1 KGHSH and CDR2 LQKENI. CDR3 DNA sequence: TGTGCCAGCTCACCACAGGGGGCGCTTGCCAATGAGCAGTTCTTC. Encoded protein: CASSPQGALANEQFF. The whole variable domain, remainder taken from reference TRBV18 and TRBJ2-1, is NAGVMQNPRHLVRRRGQEARLRCSPMKGHSHVYWYRQLPEEGLKFMVYLQKENIIDESGMPKERFSAEFPKEGPSILRIQQVVRGDSAAYFCASSPQGALANEQFFGPGTRLTVL.

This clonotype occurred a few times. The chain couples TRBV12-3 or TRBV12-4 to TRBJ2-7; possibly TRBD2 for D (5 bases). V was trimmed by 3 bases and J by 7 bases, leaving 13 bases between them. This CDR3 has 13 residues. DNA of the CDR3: TGTGCCAGCAGTTTGGCTAGCCTGAGAGAGCAGTACTTC. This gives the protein CASSLASLREQYF.

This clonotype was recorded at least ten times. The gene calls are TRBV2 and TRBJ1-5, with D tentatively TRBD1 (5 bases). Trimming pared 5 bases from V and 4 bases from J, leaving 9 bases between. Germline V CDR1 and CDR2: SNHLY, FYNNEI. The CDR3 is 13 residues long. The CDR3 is CASSPGPNQPQHF. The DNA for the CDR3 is TGTGCCAGCAGTCCGGGACCGAATCAGCCCCAGCATTTT.

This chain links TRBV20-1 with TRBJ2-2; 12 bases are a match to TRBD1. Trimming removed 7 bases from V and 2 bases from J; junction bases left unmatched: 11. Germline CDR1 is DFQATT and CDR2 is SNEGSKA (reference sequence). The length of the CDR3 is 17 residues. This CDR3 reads CSVSGTGGYRNTGELFF. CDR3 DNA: TGCAGTGTTTCCGGGACAGGGGGCTATCGAAACACCGGGGAGCTGTTTTTT.

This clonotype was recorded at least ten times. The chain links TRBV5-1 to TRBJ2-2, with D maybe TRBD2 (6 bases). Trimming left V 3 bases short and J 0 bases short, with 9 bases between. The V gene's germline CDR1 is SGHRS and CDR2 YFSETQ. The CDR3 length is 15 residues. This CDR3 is CASSWAGSNTGELFF. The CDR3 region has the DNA TGCGCCAGCAGCTGGGCGGGATCGAACACCGGGGAGCTGTTTTTT. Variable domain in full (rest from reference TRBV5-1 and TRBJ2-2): KAGVTQTPRYLIKTRGQQVTLSCSPISGHRSVSWYQQTPGQGLQFLFEYFSETQRNKGNFPGRFSGRQFSNSRSEMNVSTLELGDSALYLCASSWAGSNTGELFFGEGSRLTVL.

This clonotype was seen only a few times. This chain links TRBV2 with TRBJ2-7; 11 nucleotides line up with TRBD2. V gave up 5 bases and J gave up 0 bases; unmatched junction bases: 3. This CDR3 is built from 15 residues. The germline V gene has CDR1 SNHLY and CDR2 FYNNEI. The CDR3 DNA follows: TGTGCCAGCAGTTTACTAGCGGGGGCCTCCTACGAGCAGTACTTC. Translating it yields CASSLLAGASYEQYF.